Following are 29 T cell receptor beta chains from one sample sequenced in a study of blood T cell repertoires in COVID-19. The repertoire was sequenced with immunoSEQ multiplex PCR; TCRdb's copy has only in-frame clones and lacks some. The top ten clones hold around 1.3% of a sample with a few hundred thousand clones, 88% of them seen once. Material for sequencing was PBMCs or T cells enriched from blood (not recorded which). The receptors were sampled from a woman in her 40s with acute COVID-19.

The chain employs TRBV7-2 and TRBJ2-7, with D perhaps matching TRBD1 (5 bases). V was clipped by 1 base and J by 6 bases, with 13 bases between them. The CDR3 has 14 amino acids. Germline loops: CDR1 SGHTA, CDR2 FQGNSA. The CDR3 region is CASSLGQGRSEQYV. For the CDR3, the DNA is TGTGCCAGCAGCTTAGGGCAGGGTAGATCCGAGCAGTACGTC.

The rearrangement links TRBV25-1 to TRBJ1-4; the D gene is possibly TRBD1 (5 bases). In germline, CDR1 is MGHDK, CDR2 SYGVNS. The V end was cut by 7 bases, the J end by 6 bases, with 12 bases between. This CDR3 is 13 amino acids long. CDR3 in DNA: TGTGCCAGCACCCGCGGGGGTTATGAAAAACTGTTTTTT. Protein product: CASTRGGYEKLFF.

Here the CDR3 reads CASSPSSRLNTEAFF. In DNA form, the CDR3 reads TGTGCCAGTAGCCCCTCCAGCAGGCTGAACACTGAAGCTTTCTTT. V usage is TRBV19 and J usage is TRBJ1-1; D gene uncertain. Germline V gene sequence: CDR1 LNHDA, CDR2 SQIVND (reference sequence). The V and J ends lost 6 bases and 0 bases respectively, with 14 bases between them. The CDR3 covers 15 residues.

The rearrangement joins TRBV18 to TRBJ2-5; 13 nucleotides agree with TRBD2. The V and J ends lost 3 bases and 5 bases, in that order; junction bases with no gene match: 9. CDR1 is KGHSH, CDR2 LQKENI, per germline. The CDR3 runs to 17 residues. CDR3 amino acids: CASSPPSGLAGVETQYF. CDR3 in DNA: TGTGCCAGCTCACCTCCCAGCGGACTAGCGGGAGTGGAGACCCAGTACTTC.

With respect to this clone: Other DNA sequences in this sample translate to the same CDR3. The J gene is TRBJ1-5, the V gene TRBV3-1 (or the pseudogene TRBV3-2), with D possibly being TRBD1 (5 bases). CDR3 length: 13 residues. Germline CDR1 LGHDT, CDR2 YNNKEL (reference sequence). Trimming pared 3 bases from V and 4 bases from J, leaving 7 bases between. CDR3 bases: TGTGCCAGCAGCCATGGGGGGAATCAGCCCCAGCATTTT. Translating it yields CASSHGGNQPQHF.

This clone was picked up one time. This chain links TRBV5-8 with TRBJ1-1; D ambiguous. V was trimmed by 0 bases and J by 1 base, leaving 10 bases between them. Germline V gene sequence: CDR1 SGHTS, CDR2 YDEGEE. There are 15 residues in the CDR3. CDR3 region: CASSLGQVWNTEAFF. The CDR3 DNA reads TGTGCCAGCAGCTTGGGGCAGGTTTGGAACACTGAAGCTTTCTTT. Complete variable domain (other parts from reference TRBV5-8 and TRBJ1-1): EAGVTQSPTHLIKTRGQQATLRCSPISGHTSVYWYQQALGLGLQFLLWYDEGEERNRGNFPPRFSGRQFPNYSSELNVNALELEDSALYLCASSLGQVWNTEAFFGQGTRLTVV.

This clone was detected many times. In DNA, the CDR3 is TGTGCCAGCAGCCAGACAGATACGCAGTATTTT. The encoded protein is CASSQTDTQYF. The V gene is TRBV7-9, the J gene TRBJ2-3, with unresolved D. From germline, CDR1 is SEHNR and CDR2 FQNEAQ (reference sequence). The CDR3 sequence is 11 residues long. The ends were cut back, 5 bases at V and 3 bases at J, with 3 bases in the middle.

The rearrangement links TRBV3-1 (or the pseudogene TRBV3-2) to TRBJ1-2; 7 bases fit TRBD1. This CDR3 has 14 amino acids. Trimming cost V 2 bases and J 6 bases; bases outside gene matches: 6. Germline values: CDR1 LGHDT, CDR2 YNNKEL (reference sequence). CDR3 sequence (DNA): TGTGCCAGCAGCCAACTAGACAGGGTTGATGGCTACACCTTC. This codes for CASSQLDRVDGYTF.

This chain links TRBV7-2 with TRBJ2-1, with a weak D call TRBD2 (5 bases). The germline gives CDR1 SGHTA, CDR2 FQGNSA. The CDR3 spans 17 residues. The V end lost 5 bases, the J end lost 1 base, and 18 bases lay between the germline ends. The CDR3 nucleotides read TGTGCCAGCAGCCTTCTAGCCCCCTTCCGTTCCTACAATGAGCAGTTCTTC. This gives the protein CASSLLAPFRSYNEQFF.

The gene calls are TRBV5-1 and TRBJ2-5, with 10 bases lining up with TRBD1. The germline gives CDR1 SGHRS, CDR2 YFSETQ. Trimming at V came to 4 bases and at J to 8 bases, leaving 5 bases not matched to a gene. The CDR3 length is 13 residues. The CDR3, as DNA: TGCGCCAGCAGCCCCGGACAGGGGGGAACCCAGTACTTC. Amino acid sequence: CASSPGQGGTQYF.

This clone appeared once. The rearrangement links TRBV9 to TRBJ2-1; possible D gene TRBD2, 5 bases. The V gene's germline CDR1 is SGDLS and CDR2 YYNGEE. V was clipped by 0 bases and J by 5 bases, with 12 bases between them. The length of the CDR3 is 15 residues. CDR3 sequence: CASSVDGEWDNEQFF. The CDR3 nucleotides are TGTGCCAGCAGCGTAGACGGGGAGTGGGACAATGAGCAGTTCTTC.

The V call is TRBV7-9, the J call TRBJ2-3; 11 bases are shared with TRBD2. The ends lost 5 bases at V and 4 bases at J; junction bases unmatched: 11. In germline, CDR1 is SEHNR, CDR2 FQNEAQ (reference sequence). The CDR3 is made up of 17 amino acids. The CDR3 loop is CASSPAPLAGVPDTQYF. CDR3 DNA: TGTGCCAGCAGCCCCGCCCCACTAGCGGGAGTTCCAGATACGCAGTATTTT.

This clone has a single count. The chain has TRBV18 and TRBJ1-2; 7 positions agree with TRBD1. CDR3 length: 16 amino acids. Trimming at V came to 4 bases and at J to 4 bases, leaving 12 bases not matched to a gene. CDR1 is KGHSH and CDR2 is LQKENI in the germline V gene. The CDR3 DNA reads TGTGCCAGCTCACGAGACGCCGGGACAGACATCTATGGCTACACCTTC. Translation gives CASSRDAGTDIYGYTF.

The rearrangement joins TRBV9 to TRBJ2-1; D perhaps matches TRBD2 (6 bases). The V gene lost 0 bases and the J gene lost 8 bases, with 9 bases spanning the gap. The CDR3 length is 13 residues. Germline CDR1 and CDR2: SGDLS and YYNGEE. The CDR3 here is CASSVGEVHEQFF. The CDR3 region has the DNA TGTGCCAGCAGCGTAGGGGAGGTACATGAGCAGTTCTTC.

V gene TRBV10-3 combines with J gene TRBJ2-7; 8 bases align to TRBD1. V dropped 6 bases and J dropped 7; count of bases not matched to a gene: 8. This CDR3 has 13 residues. Germline CDR1 and CDR2: ENHRY and SYGVKD. CDR3 coding DNA: TGTGCCATCAGCGCCTCAGGGGGCAGGGAGCAGTACGTC. Its protein is CAISASGGREQYV.

The rearrangement joins TRBV2 to TRBJ2-2; 11 nucleotides match TRBD2. Germline trimming cut 3 bases from V and 4 bases from J; bases unmatched to any gene: 10. This CDR3 is 18 amino acids long. Germline values: CDR1 SNHLY, CDR2 FYNNEI. The CDR3 nucleotides read TGTGCCAGCAGTGACAGCGGGACTAGCGGTTTGGTCACCGGGGAGCTGTTTTTT. It is translated as CASSDSGTSGLVTGELFF.

The chain employs TRBV19 and TRBJ1-2; 11 bases align to TRBD1. The CDR3 runs 15 residues. CDR1 is LNHDA and CDR2 is SQIVND in the germline V gene (reference sequence). Unmatched junction bases numbered 7, after V lost 3 bases and J lost 7 bases. CDR3 nucleotide sequence: TGTGCCAGTAGTATCAGGACAGGGGGCAAGCGTGGCTACACCTTC. It specifies CASSIRTGGKRGYTF.

This chain connects TRBV10-1 to TRBJ2-2; 14 nucleotides line up with TRBD2. In germline, CDR1 is WNHNN, CDR2 SYGVQD (reference sequence). The CDR3 is 16 amino acids. The trim removed 10 bases at V and 4 bases at J, leaving 8 bases unmatched. CDR3 loop: CATGTSGSFGTGELFF. CDR3 in DNA: TGCGCCACCGGGACTAGCGGGAGCTTTGGCACCGGGGAGCTGTTTTTT.

V and J are TRBV28 and TRBJ2-7; D is unresolved. The V end lost 10 bases, the J end lost 2 bases, and 9 bases lay between the germline ends. Germline assignment: CDR1 MDHEN and CDR2 SYDVKM. The CDR3 is made up of 11 amino acids. The CDR3 loop reads CAIGQTYEQYF. The CDR3 coding sequence is TGTGCCATTGGTCAGACCTACGAGCAGTACTTC.

Here the CDR3 DNA reads TGTGCCAGCAACCCCCAAAGAAGGGGTGGGCAGCCCCAGCATTTT. Residues: CASNPQRRGGQPQHF. The chain carries TRBV6-5 and TRBJ1-5, with TRBD1 as a possible D gene (5 bases). The germline V gene has CDR1 MNHEY and CDR2 SVGAGI. V lost 7 bases to trimming and J lost 7 bases, with 20 bases between them. This CDR3 spans 15 amino acids.

J is TRBJ1-3 and V is TRBV30, with 8 nucleotides matching TRBD1. CDR1 is GTSNPN and CDR2 is SVGIG in the germline V gene (reference sequence). With 5 bases clipped from V and 7 bases from J, the junction kept 7 bases outside the gene matches. The CDR3 consists of 13 residues. Here the CDR3 DNA reads TGTGCCTGGTTCAGGGGGCCGGTCAACACCATATATTTT. Its translation: CAWFRGPVNTIYF.

This clone was seen once. The chain employs TRBV28 and TRBJ2-7; TRBD2 matches at 12 bases. The CDR3 has 13 residues. Losses at the gene ends were 5 bases for V and 6 bases for J; bases not matched to a gene: 2. Germline V CDR1 and CDR2: MDHEN, SYDVKM. The CDR3 loop is CASSTSGRTEQYV. CDR3 DNA: TGTGCCAGCAGTACTAGCGGGAGGACCGAGCAGTACGTC.

The chain uses TRBV7-9 and TRBJ1-4, with D perhaps matching TRBD1 (5 bases). The CDR3 consists of 15 residues. The V end lost 1 base, the J end lost 4 bases, and 10 bases lay between the germline ends. The germline CDR1 and CDR2 sequences are SEHNR and FQNEAQ (reference sequence). CDR3 loop: CASSLGPGVNEKLFF. CDR3 bases: TGTGCCAGCAGCTTAGGCCCGGGGGTTAATGAAAAACTGTTTTTT.

This chain links TRBV29-1 with TRBJ2-3, with D hard to call. Germline V gene sequence: CDR1 SQVTM, CDR2 ANQGSEA. This CDR3 contains 12 residues. V shed 3 bases and J shed 2 bases, with 6 bases lying between them. The CDR3 DNA sequence: TGCAGCGTTGATGAGAACACAGATACGCAGTATTTT. Its protein product is CSVDENTDTQYF.

V usage is TRBV9 and J usage is TRBJ2-7, with TRBD2 matching over 15 bases. Germline values: CDR1 SGDLS, CDR2 YYNGEE. This CDR3 spans 16 amino acids. The J segment lost 4 bases and the V segment lost 4 bases, leaving 6 bases of the junction unmatched. The DNA of the CDR3 is TGTGCCAGCAGCCCAAGGACTAGCGGGAGGGAATACGAGCAGTACTTC. Its translation: CASSPRTSGREYEQYF.

The table lists this clone with a count of one. V and J are TRBV11-2 and TRBJ2-5; 8 bases line up with TRBD2. The CDR3 length is 13 residues. Germline values: CDR1 SGHAT, CDR2 FQNNGV. V shed 5 bases, J shed 3 bases, and the junction held 2 bases outside the gene matches. The CDR3 nucleotides are TGTGCCAGCAGCCGTAGCGGGGAAGAGACCCAGTACTTC. It encodes CASSRSGEETQYF.

This clone has just one count. The V and J genes are TRBV2 and TRBJ2-5, with D possibly matching TRBD1 (6 bases). CDR3 length equals 13 residues. The V gene lost 7 bases and the J gene lost 2 bases, with 11 bases spanning the gap. Germline V gives CDR1 SNHLY, CDR2 FYNNEI. CDR3 DNA sequence: TGTGCCAGCATACAGGGTTATCAAGAGACCCAGTACTTC. Translating gives CASIQGYQETQYF.

The chain carries TRBV5-1 and TRBJ1-4; D may be TRBD1 (5 bases). The CDR3 loop spans 16 amino acids. Germline values: CDR1 SGHRS, CDR2 YFSETQ. V lost 0 bases to trimming and J lost 6 bases, with 15 bases between them. The CDR3 protein is CASSLAFTQGDEKLFF. The CDR3 DNA reads TGCGCCAGCAGCTTGGCCTTTACGCAGGGCGATGAAAAACTGTTTTTT. Full variable domain (outside the CDR3, taken from reference TRBV5-1 and TRBJ1-4): KAGVTQTPRYLIKTRGQQVTLSCSPISGHRSVSWYQQTPGQGLQFLFEYFSETQRNKGNFPGRFSGRQFSNSRSEMNVSTLELGDSALYLCASSLAFTQGDEKLFFGSGTQLSVL.

V gene TRBV13 combines with J gene TRBJ1-1; TRBD1 aligns across 7 bases. The length of the CDR3 is 15 residues. V shed 5 bases, J shed 0 bases, and the junction held 6 bases outside the gene matches. Germline-derived CDR1 and CDR2 are PRHDT and FYEKMQ (reference sequence). As DNA, the CDR3 is TGTGCCAGCAGCCCGGGGGACAGCATGAACACTGAAGCTTTCTTT. Translating it yields CASSPGDSMNTEAFF.